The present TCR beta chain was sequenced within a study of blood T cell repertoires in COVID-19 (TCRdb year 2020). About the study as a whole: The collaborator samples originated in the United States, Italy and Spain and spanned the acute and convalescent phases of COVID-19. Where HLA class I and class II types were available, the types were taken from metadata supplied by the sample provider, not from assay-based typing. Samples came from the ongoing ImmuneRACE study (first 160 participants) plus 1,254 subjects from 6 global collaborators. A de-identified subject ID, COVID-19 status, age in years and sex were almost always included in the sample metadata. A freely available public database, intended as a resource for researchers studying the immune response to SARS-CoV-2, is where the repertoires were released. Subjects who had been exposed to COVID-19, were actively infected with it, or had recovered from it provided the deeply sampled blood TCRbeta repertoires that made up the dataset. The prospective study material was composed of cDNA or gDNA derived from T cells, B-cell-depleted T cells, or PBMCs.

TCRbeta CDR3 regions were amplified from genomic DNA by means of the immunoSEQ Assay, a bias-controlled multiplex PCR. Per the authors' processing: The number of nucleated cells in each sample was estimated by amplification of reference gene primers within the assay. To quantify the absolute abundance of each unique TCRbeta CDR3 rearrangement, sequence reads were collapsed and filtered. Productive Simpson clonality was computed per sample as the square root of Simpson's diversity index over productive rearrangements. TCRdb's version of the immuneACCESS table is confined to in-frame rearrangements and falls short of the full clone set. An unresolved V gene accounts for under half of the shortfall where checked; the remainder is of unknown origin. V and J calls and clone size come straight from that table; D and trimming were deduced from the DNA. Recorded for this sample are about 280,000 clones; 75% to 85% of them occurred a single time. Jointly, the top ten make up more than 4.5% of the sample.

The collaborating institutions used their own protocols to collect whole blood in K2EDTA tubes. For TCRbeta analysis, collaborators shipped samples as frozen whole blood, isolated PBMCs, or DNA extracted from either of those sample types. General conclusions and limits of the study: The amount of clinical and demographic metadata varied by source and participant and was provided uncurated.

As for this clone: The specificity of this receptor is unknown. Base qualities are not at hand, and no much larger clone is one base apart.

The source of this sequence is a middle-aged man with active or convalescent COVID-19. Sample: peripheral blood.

The encoded CDR3 is CASSEVRVNYGYTF. The sequenced DNA is TGTGCCAGCAGTGAGGTTCGGGTGAACTATGGCTACACCTTC. The V gene is TRBV2 and the J gene is TRBJ1-2; the D gene identity is not certain. V is clipped by 3 bases and J by 2 bases, and the sequence between their germline boundaries is 10 bases long. Inclusive of the bounding cysteine and phenylalanine, the CDR3 is 14 residues long. Kept here is only the CDR3 DNA, which spans 42 bases and is read in frame from base 1. As encoded in the germline V gene, CDR1 is SNHLY while CDR2 is FYNNEI.